This passage covers 26 T cell receptor beta chains from one sample sequenced in a study of T cell responses to AZD1222 COVID-19 vaccine. Sequencing was performed with immunoSEQ multiplex PCR; in TCRdb, only in-frame clones are kept and a portion is missing. The profile shows approximately 110,000 clones, roughly 91% of them singletons. Sequencing was performed on peripheral blood, taken on day 0 of AZD1222 vaccination. These receptors came from an adult in good health.

This chain joins TRBV5-1 and TRBJ1-4; the D is unclear. Germline assignment: CDR1 SGHRS and CDR2 YFSETQ. The V gene lost 0 bases and the J gene lost 3 bases, with 9 bases spanning the gap. CDR3 length: 15 amino acids. CDR3: CASSLVGNSNEKLFF. DNA for the CDR3: TGCGCCAGCAGCTTGGTCGGGAATTCTAATGAAAAACTGTTTTTT.

Written as DNA, the CDR3 is TGTGCCAGCAGCTGGGGACTAGCGGGAGAGGAGACCCAGTACTTC. Amino acids: CASSWGLAGEETQYF. The rearrangement links TRBV5-4 to TRBJ2-5, with 14 bases matching TRBD2. Germline-derived CDR1 and CDR2 are SGHNT and YYREEE (reference sequence). This CDR3 has 15 residues. V gave up 3 bases and J gave up 5 bases; unmatched junction bases: 3.

The gene calls are TRBV9 and TRBJ2-5; D ambiguous. The V gene lost 4 bases and the J gene lost 2 bases, with 15 bases spanning the gap. Germline V lookup: CDR1 SGDLS, CDR2 YYNGEE. CDR3 length equals 15 residues. The CDR3 coding sequence is TGTGCCAGCAGCCCACGCCTAGTGGCTCAAGAGACCCAGTACTTC. Its protein is CASSPRLVAQETQYF. Using reference TRBV9 and TRBJ2-5 for the parts outside the CDR3, the full variable domain is DSGVTQTPKHLITATGQRVTLRCSPRSGDLSVYWYQQSLDQGLQFLIQYYNGEERAKGNILERFSAQQFPDLHSELNLSSLELGDSALYFCASSPRLVAQETQYFGPGTRLLVL.

The rearrangement links TRBV2 to TRBJ2-1; D gene uncertain. Trimming took off 6 bases at V and 4 bases at J, with 16 bases between the two ends. The CDR3 sequence is 15 residues long. Per the germline V gene, CDR1 is SNHLY and CDR2 is FYNNEI. In DNA, the CDR3 is TGTGCCAGCAGCTTCACCGGGCCACCTTACAATGAGCAGTTCTTC. Protein sequence: CASSFTGPPYNEQFF. The full variable domain, rest sourced from reference TRBV2 and TRBJ2-1, is EPEVTQTPSHQVTQMGQEVILRCVPISNHLYFYWYRQILGQKVEFLVSFYNNEISEKSEIFDDQFSVERPDGSNFTLKIRSTKLEDSAMYFCASSFTGPPYNEQFFGPGTRLTVL.

V usage is TRBV3-1 (or the pseudogene TRBV3-2) and J usage is TRBJ2-1; 9 positions agree with TRBD2. CDR1 and CDR2 (germline): LGHDT, YNNKEL (reference sequence). Germline trimming cut 0 bases from V and 5 bases from J; bases unmatched to any gene: 11. CDR3 length: 18 residues. CDR3 nucleotide sequence: TGTGCCAGCAGCCAAGAGGGGCTTCGACTAGCGGTTAACAATGAGCAGTTCTTC. It translates to CASSQEGLRLAVNNEQFF.

This chain connects TRBV10-3 to TRBJ2-1; a possible D gene is TRBD2 (6 bases). Trimming shortened V by 0 bases and J by 7 bases, and 13 bases separated the two germline ends. Germline CDR1 and CDR2: ENHRY and SYGVKD. This CDR3 comprises 15 residues. The CDR3: CAISESGRGVNEQFF. The CDR3 coding sequence is TGTGCCATCAGTGAGTCAGGGCGGGGAGTGAATGAGCAGTTCTTC.

V and J are TRBV7-7 and TRBJ2-2; D is undetermined. The CDR3 length is 15 residues. CDR1 and CDR2 (germline): SSHAT, FNYEAQ (reference sequence). V was trimmed by 1 base and J by 5 bases, leaving 11 bases between them. In nucleotides, the CDR3 is TGTGCCAGCAGCTTAGATAACGACATAACCGGGGAGCTGTTTTTT. Translation gives CASSLDNDITGELFF.

V usage is TRBV28 and J usage is TRBJ1-1; no definite D call. Trimming pared 4 bases from V and 11 bases from J, leaving 14 bases between. Germline lookup yields CDR1 MDHEN and CDR2 SYDVKM. The CDR3 has 12 residues. The DNA for the CDR3 is TGTGCCAGCAGTTCCTCCGTTAGGAAGGCTTTCTTT. Translated, it gives CASSSSVRKAFF.

The rearrangement links TRBV19 to TRBJ1-2, with D possibly being TRBD1 (5 bases). V was trimmed by 1 base and J by 3 bases, leaving 15 bases between them. CDR1 LNHDA and CDR2 SQIVND come from the germline V gene (reference sequence). The CDR3 extends over 16 amino acids. The CDR3 coding sequence is TGTGCCAGTAGTATAGCCTACGACAGAATCGACTATGGCTACACCTTC. Its protein is CASSIAYDRIDYGYTF.

This chain uses TRBV11-2 with TRBJ2-7; D is possibly TRBD1 (6 bases). The CDR3 extends over 18 amino acids. Germline CDR1 reads SGHAT; CDR2 reads FQNNGV. The germline V and J ends were trimmed by 0 bases and 0 bases, with 18 bases remaining between them. The CDR3 DNA sequence: TGTGCCAGCAGCTTAGATCGGTTAGGGGACATTATCTCCTACGAGCAGTACTTC. Its translation: CASSLDRLGDIISYEQYF.

The rearrangement joins TRBV28 to TRBJ1-2; 12 bases match TRBD1. CDR3 length: 17 amino acids. Germline CDR1 MDHEN, CDR2 SYDVKM. V trimming: 6 bases; J trimming: 4 bases; junction bases outside the gene matches: 12. This CDR3 is CASRGPGTGGRGYGYTF. CDR3 nucleotides: TGTGCCAGCAGAGGTCCCGGGACAGGGGGCCGGGGCTATGGCTACACCTTC.

This clone was seen once. The rearrangement joins TRBV28 to TRBJ1-3; possible D gene TRBD1, 5 bases. The germline gives CDR1 MDHEN, CDR2 SYDVKM. Deletions cut 0 bases from V and 5 bases from J, with 14 bases between. CDR3 size: 16 residues. In DNA, the CDR3 is TGTGCCAGCAGTTTATGGCAGGGAACGGTGAGAAACACCATATATTTT. Protein product: CASSLWQGTVRNTIYF.

The rearrangement uses TRBV5-5 and TRBJ1-1; possible D gene TRBD1, 6 bases. CDR1 is SGHKS, CDR2 YYEKEE, per germline (reference sequence). This CDR3 region has 13 residues. Deletions cut 4 bases from V and 6 bases from J, with 13 bases between. The CDR3: CASSQGQGPEAFF. The CDR3 DNA reads TGTGCCAGCAGCCAGGGGCAGGGGCCTGAAGCTTTCTTT.

V usage is TRBV4-3 and J usage is TRBJ2-4, with 7 bases lining up with TRBD2. From germline, CDR1 is LGHNA and CDR2 YSLEER. The CDR3 runs to 15 residues. Trimming at V came to 1 base and at J to 8 bases, leaving 8 bases not matched to a gene. The CDR3 protein is CASSQGAAGMYIQYF. Written as DNA, the CDR3 is TGCGCCAGCAGCCAAGGAGCAGCGGGAATGTACATTCAGTACTTC.

This chain uses TRBV24-1 with TRBJ2-3, with D possibly matching TRBD2 (6 bases). This CDR3 region has 17 residues. Trimming took off 3 bases at V and 0 bases at J, with 15 bases between the two ends. CDR1 and CDR2 (germline): KGHDR, SFDVKD. The CDR3 coding sequence is TGTGCCACCAGTGATCCGTCGGGGGAGGAAAGCACAGATACGCAGTATTTT. Amino acid sequence: CATSDPSGEESTDTQYF.

This clone came up once. The chain has TRBV10-1 and TRBJ1-5; D gene ambiguous. Germline V CDR1 and CDR2: WNHNN, SYGVQD (reference sequence). Trimming shortened V by 3 bases and J by 0 bases, and 3 bases separated the two germline ends. The CDR3 has 13 residues. CDR3 coding DNA: TGCGCCAGCAGTGAAGGTAGCAATCAGCCCCAGCATTTT. Its translation: CASSEGSNQPQHF.

The CDR3 loop is CASSLDSSPGGGTQYF. Written as DNA, the CDR3 is TGTGCCAGCAGCTTAGATTCATCCCCAGGGGGGGGGACCCAGTACTTC. The chain carries TRBV11-3 and TRBJ2-5; D may match TRBD1 or TRBD2 (7 bases each). The V end lost 0 bases, the J end lost 7 bases, and 18 bases lay between the germline ends. Germline assignment: CDR1 SGHNT and CDR2 YENEEA. This CDR3 comprises 16 residues.

The chain recombines TRBV5-1 with TRBJ1-6; 8 bases align to TRBD1. The V gene end was trimmed by 1 base and the J gene end by 10 bases; junction bases not matched to a gene: 7. Germline loops: CDR1 SGHRS, CDR2 YFSETQ. The CDR3 is 15 residues long. CDR3 in amino acids: CASSLSGQGGSPLHF. For the CDR3, the DNA is TGCGCCAGCAGCTTGTCCGGACAGGGCGGCTCACCCCTCCACTTT.

V usage is TRBV7-2 and J usage is TRBJ1-3, with D perhaps TRBD1 (6 bases). V was clipped by 5 bases and J by 3 bases, with 11 bases between them. CDR3 size: 14 residues. Per germline, CDR1 SGHTA and CDR2 FQGNSA. This chain's CDR3 is CASSAGEVGNTIYF. The CDR3 region has the DNA TGTGCCAGCAGCGCAGGGGAGGTTGGAAACACCATATATTTT.

The rearrangement links TRBV5-1 to TRBJ2-7; 9 positions agree with TRBD2. This CDR3 has 15 amino acids. Trimming cost V 0 bases and J 3 bases; bases outside gene matches: 4. CDR1 is SGHRS, CDR2 YFSETQ, per germline. CDR3 in DNA: TGCGCCAGCAGCTTGGGCTGGACTAGCGACTACGAGCAGTACTTC. It translates to CASSLGWTSDYEQYF.

V usage is TRBV11-2 and J usage is TRBJ2-1; the match to TRBD2 covers 7 bases. CDR3 length: 13 residues. Germline V gives CDR1 SGHAT, CDR2 FQNNGV. J lost 4 bases, V lost 5 bases, and 2 bases had no gene match. Here the CDR3 reads CASSTGLYNEQFF. The CDR3 bases are TGTGCCAGCAGCACGGGACTATACAATGAGCAGTTCTTC.

The chain has TRBV19 and TRBJ2-1, with 9 bases fitting TRBD2. The CDR3 extends over 14 amino acids. J gave up 7 bases and V 10 bases, and 11 bases lay outside the gene matches. Germline assignment: CDR1 LNHDA and CDR2 SQIVND (reference sequence). The chain's CDR3 is CATRLSGSKNEQFF. The CDR3 region has the DNA TGTGCCACCCGCCTTAGCGGGAGTAAGAATGAGCAGTTCTTC.

The chain has TRBV15 and TRBJ1-4, with 10 positions matching TRBD1. Unmatched junction bases numbered 9, after V lost 0 bases and J lost 8 bases. Germline-derived CDR1 and CDR2 are LNHNV and YYDKDF (reference sequence). This CDR3 contains 17 residues. This CDR3 is CATSRDLPGTGAEKLFF. In DNA form, the CDR3 reads TGTGCCACCAGCAGAGATTTACCAGGGACAGGGGCCGAAAAACTGTTTTTT. The full variable domain, its missing parts supplied by reference TRBV15 and TRBJ1-4, is DAMVIQNPRYQVTQFGKPVTLSCSQTLNHNVMYWYQQKSSQAPKLLFHYYDKDFNNEADTPDNFQSRRPNTSFCFLDIRSPGLGDTAMYLCATSRDLPGTGAEKLFFGSGTQLSVL.

The chain joins TRBV30 to TRBJ2-5; 14 bases are shared with TRBD2. Unmatched junction bases numbered 5, after V lost 4 bases and J lost 4 bases. The CDR3 runs 15 residues. Germline V gene data show CDR1 as GTSNPN and CDR2 as SVGIG (reference sequence). Here the CDR3 DNA reads TGTGCCTGGACCAAAGGACTAGCGGGAGGAGAGACCCAGTACTTC. Translating it yields CAWTKGLAGGETQYF. Full variable domain (missing parts from reference TRBV30 and TRBJ2-5): SQTIHQWPATLVQPVGSPLSLECTVEGTSNPNLYWYRQAAGRGLQLLFYSVGIGQISSEVPQNLSASRPQDRQFILSSKKLLLSDSGFYLCAWTKGLAGGETQYFGPGTRLLVL.

V usage is TRBV4-1 and J usage is TRBJ2-3; 10 bases fit TRBD1. Germline lookup yields CDR1 MGHRA and CDR2 YSYEKL. CDR3 size: 15 residues. The J segment lost 3 bases and the V segment lost 3 bases, leaving 3 bases of the junction unmatched. The CDR3 DNA sequence: TGCGCCAGCAGCCAGATGGGACAGGGGACAGATACGCAGTATTTT. It is translated as CASSQMGQGTDTQYF.

The CDR3 DNA sequence: TGTGCCAGCAGCTTTGGCGCAGAGAAGACCCAGTACTTC. It translates to CASSFGAEKTQYF. The V call is TRBV5-6, the J call TRBJ2-5; no firm D call. CDR1 is SGHDT and CDR2 is YYEEEE in the germline V gene. This CDR3 has 13 amino acids. Trimming left V 2 bases short and J 6 bases short, with 11 bases between.